This note documents a single TCR beta chain sequence. This specimen belongs to a study of blood T cell repertoires in COVID-19. On the study more broadly: Samples representing acute and convalescent COVID-19 were sourced from the United States, Italy and Spain. PBMCs, B-cell-depleted T cells, or T cells provided the cDNA or gDNA that made up the material.

How the authors handled the data: The authors estimated nucleated cell counts from reference gene primer amplification. Clones were read by immunoSEQ multiplex PCR, and TCRdb kept only the in-frame ones, dropping some. From that table come the V and J calls and clone size; the DNA was used to work out D and trimming. The sample shows about 170,000 clones, approximately 77% of them seen only once. Germline loops: CDR1 SGDLS, CDR2 YYNGEE. The CDR3 length is 19 residues. The V segment lost 0 bases and the J segment 1 base; nucleotides outside the gene matches: 8. This receptor was identified in a woman of 80 years or more with active or convalescent COVID-19. This chain uses TRBV9 with TRBJ1-4; 11 bases map to TRBD1. Source material: peripheral blood. The CDR3 region is CASSVAPRDRGRTNEKLFF. The CDR3 nucleotides are TGTGCCAGCAGCGTAGCGCCGAGGGACAGGGGGAGAACTAATGAAAAACTGTTTTTT.